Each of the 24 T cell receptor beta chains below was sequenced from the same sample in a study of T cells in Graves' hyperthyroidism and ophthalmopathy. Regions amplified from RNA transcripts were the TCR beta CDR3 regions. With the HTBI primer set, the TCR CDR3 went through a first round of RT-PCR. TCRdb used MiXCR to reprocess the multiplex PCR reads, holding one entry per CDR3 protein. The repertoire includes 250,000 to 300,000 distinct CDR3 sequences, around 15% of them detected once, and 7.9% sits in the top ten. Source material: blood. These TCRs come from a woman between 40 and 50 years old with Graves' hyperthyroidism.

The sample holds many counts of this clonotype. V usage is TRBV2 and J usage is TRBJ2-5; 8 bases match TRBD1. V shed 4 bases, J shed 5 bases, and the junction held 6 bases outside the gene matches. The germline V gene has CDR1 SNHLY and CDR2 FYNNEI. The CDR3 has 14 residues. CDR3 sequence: CASSAGGARETQYF. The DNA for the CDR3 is TGTGCCAGCAGTGCAGGGGGCGCGCGGGAGACCCAGTACTTC.

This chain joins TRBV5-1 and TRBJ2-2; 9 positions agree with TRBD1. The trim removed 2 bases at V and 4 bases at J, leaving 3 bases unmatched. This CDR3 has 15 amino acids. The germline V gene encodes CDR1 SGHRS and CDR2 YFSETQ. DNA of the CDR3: TGCGCCAGCAGCTTAGACAGGGGGATCACCGGGGAGCTGTTTTTT. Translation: CASSLDRGITGELFF.

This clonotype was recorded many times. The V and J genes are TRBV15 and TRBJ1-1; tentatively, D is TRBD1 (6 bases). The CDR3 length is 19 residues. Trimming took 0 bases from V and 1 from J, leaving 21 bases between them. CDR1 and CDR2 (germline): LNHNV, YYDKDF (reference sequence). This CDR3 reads CATSRDRGSRGVRNTEAFF. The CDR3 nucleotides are TGTGCCACCAGCAGAGATCGGGGTAGCAGGGGCGTAAGGAACACTGAAGCTTTCTTT.

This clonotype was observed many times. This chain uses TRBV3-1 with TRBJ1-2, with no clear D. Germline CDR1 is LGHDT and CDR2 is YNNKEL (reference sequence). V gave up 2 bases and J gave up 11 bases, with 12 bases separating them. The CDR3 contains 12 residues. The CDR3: CASSQNWNQYTF. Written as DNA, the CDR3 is TGTGCCAGCAGCCAAAACTGGAATCAGTACACCTTC.

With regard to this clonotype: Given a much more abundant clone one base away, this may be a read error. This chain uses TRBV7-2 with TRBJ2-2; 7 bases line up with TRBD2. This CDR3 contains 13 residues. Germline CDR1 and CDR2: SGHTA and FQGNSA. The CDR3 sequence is CASSRTRTGELSF. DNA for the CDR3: TGTGCCAGCAGCCGGACTAGAACCGGGGAGCTGTCTTTT.

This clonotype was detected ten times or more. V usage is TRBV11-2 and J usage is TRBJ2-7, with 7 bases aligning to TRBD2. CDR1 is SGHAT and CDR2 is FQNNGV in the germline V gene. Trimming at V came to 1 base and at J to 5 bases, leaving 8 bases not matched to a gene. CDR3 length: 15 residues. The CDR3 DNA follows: TGTGCCAGCAGCTTAGGCGGCGGGAGAAGACACGAGCAGTACTTC. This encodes CASSLGGGRRHEQYF.

This CDR3 is CASRQPGLGGDTQYF. The CDR3 nucleotides are TGTGCCAGCAGACAGCCGGGACTAGGCGGAGATACGCAGTATTTT. This sequence joins TRBV2 and TRBJ2-3, with TRBD2 identical over 8 bases. The CDR3 covers 15 residues. The V gene end was trimmed by 6 bases and the J gene end by 5 bases; junction bases not matched to a gene: 10. Germline CDR1 reads SNHLY; CDR2 reads FYNNEI.

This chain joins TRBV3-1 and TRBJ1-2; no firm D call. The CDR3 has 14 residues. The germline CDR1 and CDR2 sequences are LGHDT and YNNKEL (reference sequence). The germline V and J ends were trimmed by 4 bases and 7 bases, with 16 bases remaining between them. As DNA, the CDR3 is TGTGCCAGCAGCCTAAACATAGCCCCTGGTGGCTACACCTTC. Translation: CASSLNIAPGGYTF.

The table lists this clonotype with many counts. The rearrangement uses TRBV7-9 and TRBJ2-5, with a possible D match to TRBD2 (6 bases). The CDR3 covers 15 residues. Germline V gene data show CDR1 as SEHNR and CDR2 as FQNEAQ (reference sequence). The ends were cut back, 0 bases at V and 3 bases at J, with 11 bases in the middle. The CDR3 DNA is TGTGCCAGCAGCTTAGCCCAGGGACTGGAAGAGACCCAGTACTTC. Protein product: CASSLAQGLEETQYF.

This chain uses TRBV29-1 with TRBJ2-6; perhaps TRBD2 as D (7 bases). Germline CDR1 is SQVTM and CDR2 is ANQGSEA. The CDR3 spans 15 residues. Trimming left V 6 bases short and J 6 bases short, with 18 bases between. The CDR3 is CSVSEGGVAANVLTF. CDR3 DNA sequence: TGCAGCGTCTCCGAGGGGGGGGTGGCGGCCAACGTCCTGACTTTC. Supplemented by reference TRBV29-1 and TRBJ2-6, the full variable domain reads SAVISQKPSRDICQRGTSLTIQCQVDSQVTMMFWYRQQPGQSLTLIATANQGSEATYESGFVIDKFPISRPNLTFSTLTVSNMSPEDSSIYLCSVSEGGVAANVLTFGAGSRLTVL.

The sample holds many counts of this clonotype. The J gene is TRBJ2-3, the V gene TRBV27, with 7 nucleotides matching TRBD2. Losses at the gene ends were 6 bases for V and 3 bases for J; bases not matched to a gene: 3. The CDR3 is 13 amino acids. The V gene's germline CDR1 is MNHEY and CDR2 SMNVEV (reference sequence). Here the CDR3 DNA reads TGTGCCAGCAGAGCGGGGAGAACAGATACGCAGTATTTT. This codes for CASRAGRTDTQYF.

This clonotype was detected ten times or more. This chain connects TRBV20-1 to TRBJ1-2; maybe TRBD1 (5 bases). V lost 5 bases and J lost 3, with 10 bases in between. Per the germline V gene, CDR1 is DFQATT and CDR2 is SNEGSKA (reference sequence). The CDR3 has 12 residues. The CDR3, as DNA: TGCAGTGCTGGGGGACGGTACTATGGCTACACCTTC. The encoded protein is CSAGGRYYGYTF.

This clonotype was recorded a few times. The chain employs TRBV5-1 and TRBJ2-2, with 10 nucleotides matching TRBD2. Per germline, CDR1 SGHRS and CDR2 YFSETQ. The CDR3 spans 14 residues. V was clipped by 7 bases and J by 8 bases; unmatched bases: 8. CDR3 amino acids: CASWGLASKGELFF. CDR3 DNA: TGCGCCAGCTGGGGACTAGCGTCAAAGGGGGAGCTGTTTTTT.

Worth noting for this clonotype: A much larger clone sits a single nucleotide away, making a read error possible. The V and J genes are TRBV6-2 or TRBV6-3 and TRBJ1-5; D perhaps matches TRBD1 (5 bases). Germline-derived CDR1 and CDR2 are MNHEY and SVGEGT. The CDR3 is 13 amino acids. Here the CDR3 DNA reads TGTGCCGGCAGTTTAACGGGGACTCAGCCCCAGCATTTT. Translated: CAGSLTGTQPQHF.

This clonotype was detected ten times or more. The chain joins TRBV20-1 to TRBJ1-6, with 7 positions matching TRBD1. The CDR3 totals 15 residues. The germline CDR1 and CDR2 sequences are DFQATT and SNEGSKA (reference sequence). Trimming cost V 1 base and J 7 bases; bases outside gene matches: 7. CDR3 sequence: CSARVPGGPNSPLHF. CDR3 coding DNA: TGCAGTGCTAGAGTCCCAGGGGGACCAAATTCACCCCTCCACTTT.

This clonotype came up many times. CDR3 region: CASSPIVASGKDQETQYF. For the CDR3, the DNA is TGTGCCAGCAGTCCGATAGTGGCTAGCGGGAAAGACCAAGAGACCCAGTACTTC. The rearrangement joins TRBV28 to TRBJ2-5; 9 bases agree with TRBD2. Germline CDR1 is MDHEN and CDR2 is SYDVKM. The CDR3 consists of 18 residues. Unmatched junction bases numbered 13, after V lost 5 bases and J lost 0 bases. Combining the CDR3 with reference TRBV28 and TRBJ2-5 gives the whole variable domain DVKVTQSSRYLVKRTGEKVFLECVQDMDHENMFWYRQDPGLGLRLIYFSYDVKMKEKGDIPEGYSVSREKKERFSLILESASTNQTSMYLCASSPIVASGKDQETQYFGPGTRLLVL.

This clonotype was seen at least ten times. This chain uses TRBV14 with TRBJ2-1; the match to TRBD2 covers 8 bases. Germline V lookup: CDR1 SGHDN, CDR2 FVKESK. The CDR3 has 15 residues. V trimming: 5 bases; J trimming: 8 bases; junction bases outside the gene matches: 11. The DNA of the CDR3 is TGTGCCAGCAGCTGGACCGGGACTAGTATCCATGAGCAGTTCTTC. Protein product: CASSWTGTSIHEQFF. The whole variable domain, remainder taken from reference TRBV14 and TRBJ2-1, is EAGVTQFPSHSVIEKGQTVTLRCDPISGHDNLYWYRRVMGKEIKFLLHFVKESKQDESGMPNNRFLAERTGGTYSTLKVQPAELEDSGVYFCASSWTGTSIHEQFFGPGTRLTVL.

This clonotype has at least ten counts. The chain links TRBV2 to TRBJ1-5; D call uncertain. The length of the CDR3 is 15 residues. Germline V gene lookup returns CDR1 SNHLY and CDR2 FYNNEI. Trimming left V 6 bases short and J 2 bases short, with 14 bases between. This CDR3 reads CASRKAEGGNQPQHF. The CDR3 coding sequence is TGTGCCAGCAGGAAGGCCGAAGGCGGCAATCAGCCCCAGCATTTT.

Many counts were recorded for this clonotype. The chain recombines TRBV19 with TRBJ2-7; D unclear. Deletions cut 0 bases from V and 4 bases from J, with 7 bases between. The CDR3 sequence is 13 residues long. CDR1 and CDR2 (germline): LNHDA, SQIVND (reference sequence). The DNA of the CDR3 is TGTGCCAGTAGTATAGATTACCGTTACGAGCAGTACTTC. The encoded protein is CASSIDYRYEQYF.

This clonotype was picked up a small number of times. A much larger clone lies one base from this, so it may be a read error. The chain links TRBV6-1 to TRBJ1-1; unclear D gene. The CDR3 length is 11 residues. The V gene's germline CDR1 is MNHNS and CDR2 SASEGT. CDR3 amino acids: CASRAGTEASF. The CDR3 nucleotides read TGTGCCAGCAGGGCAGGCACTGAAGCTTCCTTT.

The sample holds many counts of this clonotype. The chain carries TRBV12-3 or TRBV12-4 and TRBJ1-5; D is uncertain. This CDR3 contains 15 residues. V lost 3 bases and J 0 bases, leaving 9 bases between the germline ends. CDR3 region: CASSFSQSSNQPQHF. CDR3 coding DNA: TGTGCCAGCAGTTTTTCACAGAGTAGCAATCAGCCCCAGCATTTT.

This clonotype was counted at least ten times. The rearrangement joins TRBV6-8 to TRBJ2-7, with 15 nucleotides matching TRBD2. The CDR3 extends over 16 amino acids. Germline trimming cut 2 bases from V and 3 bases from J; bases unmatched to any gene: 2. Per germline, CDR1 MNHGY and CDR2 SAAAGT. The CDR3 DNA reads TGTGCCAGCAGTTACGTGGGACTAGCGGGAGGCTACGAGCAGTACTTC. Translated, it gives CASSYVGLAGGYEQYF.

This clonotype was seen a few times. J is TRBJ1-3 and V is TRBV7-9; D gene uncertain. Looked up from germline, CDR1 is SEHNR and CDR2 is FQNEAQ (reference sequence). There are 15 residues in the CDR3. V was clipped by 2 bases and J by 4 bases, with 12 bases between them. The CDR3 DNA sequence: TGTGCCAGCAGCTTAAGCTTTATACTAGGAAACACCATATATTTT. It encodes CASSLSFILGNTIYF.

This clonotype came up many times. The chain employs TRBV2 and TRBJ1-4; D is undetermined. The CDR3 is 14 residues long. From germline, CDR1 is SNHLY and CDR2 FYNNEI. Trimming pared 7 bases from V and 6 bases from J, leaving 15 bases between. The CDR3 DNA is TGTGCCAGCAATAGAGGGCAGGAGGATGAAAAACTGTTTTTT. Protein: CASNRGQEDEKLFF.